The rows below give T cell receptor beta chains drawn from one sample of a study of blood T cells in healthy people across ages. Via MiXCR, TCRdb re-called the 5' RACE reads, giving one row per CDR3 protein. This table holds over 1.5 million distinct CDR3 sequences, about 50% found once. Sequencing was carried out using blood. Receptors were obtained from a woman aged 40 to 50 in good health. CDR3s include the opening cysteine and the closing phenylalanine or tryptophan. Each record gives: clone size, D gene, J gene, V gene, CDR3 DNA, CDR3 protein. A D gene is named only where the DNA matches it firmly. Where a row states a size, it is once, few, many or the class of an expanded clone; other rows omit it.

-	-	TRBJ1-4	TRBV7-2	TGTGCCAGCAGCGTAGCGGGCCCCAATGAAAAACTGTTTTTT	CASSVAGPNEKLFF
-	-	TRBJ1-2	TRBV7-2	TGTGCCAGCAGCACCCCACTCATTATCTCCTATGGCTACACCTTC	CASSTPLIISYGYTF
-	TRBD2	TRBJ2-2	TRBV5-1	TGCGCCAGCATCCCCAGCGGGGGACCCACCGGGGAGCTGTTTTTT	CASIPSGGPTGELFF
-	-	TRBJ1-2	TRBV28	TGTGCCAGCAGGGAACGTGGGATCGGGGAAAGGTATGGCTACACCTTC	CASRERGIGERYGYTF
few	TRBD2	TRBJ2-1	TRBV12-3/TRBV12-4	TGTGCCAGCAGGCCCACTAGCGGGGGGGATTACAATGAGCAGTTCTTC	CASRPTSGGDYNEQFF
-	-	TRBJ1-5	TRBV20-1	TGCAGTGCCAGACAGGCAGGGTACGATCAGCCCCAGCATTTT	CSARQAGYDQPQHF
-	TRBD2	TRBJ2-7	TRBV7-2	TGTGCCAGCAGCTTAGGACTAGCAAAGTTATTCAATGAGCAGTACTTC	CASSLGLAKLFNEQYF
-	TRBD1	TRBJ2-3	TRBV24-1	TGTGCCACCAGTGACAGGGGGCGCAGGGCAGATACGCAGTATTTT	CATSDRGRRADTQYF
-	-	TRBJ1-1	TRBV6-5	TGTGCCAGCAGTTACTCATGGGGAACCACTGAAGCTTTCTTT	CASSYSWGTTEAFF
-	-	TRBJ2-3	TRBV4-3	TGCGCCAGCAGCCAAGATGCGGTGAGCACAGATACGCAGTATTTT	CASSQDAVSTDTQYF
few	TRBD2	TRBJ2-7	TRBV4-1	TGCGCCAGCAGCCAAGATCCCGGGGGGGACTACGAGCAGTACTTC	CASSQDPGGDYEQYF
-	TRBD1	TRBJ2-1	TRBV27	TGTGCCAGCAGTACCTCTAGGGGGCGTGCCGTCAATGAGCAGTTCTTC	CASSTSRGRAVNEQFF
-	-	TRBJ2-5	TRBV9	TGTGCCAGCAGCTGGGGGTCAGGTGCCGTCCAAGAGACCCAGTACTTC	CASSWGSGAVQETQYF
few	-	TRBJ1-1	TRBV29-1	TGCAGCGGAGTAGGGAACACTGAAGCTTTCTTT	CSGVGNTEAFF
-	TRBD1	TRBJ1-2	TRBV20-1	TGCAGTGCTATGGTGGGACAGGGGAACTATGGCTACACCTTC	CSAMVGQGNYGYTF
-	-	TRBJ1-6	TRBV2	TGTGCCAGCGGAGATAAGGGGTCCTATAATTCACCCCTCCACTTT	CASGDKGSYNSPLHF
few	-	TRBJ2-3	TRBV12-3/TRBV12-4	TGTGCCAGTGGGGGTAGACGGTCCGTCACACTAAGCACAGATACGCAGTATTTT	CASGGRRSVTLSTDTQYF
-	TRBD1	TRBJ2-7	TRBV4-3	TGCGCCAGCAGCCACGACAGGGGAGACTCCTACGAGCAGTACTTC	CASSHDRGDSYEQYF
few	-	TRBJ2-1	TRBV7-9	TGTGCCAGCAGCCAAACCCCGCGGACAGAGATCAATGAGCAGTTCTTC	CASSQTPRTEINEQFF
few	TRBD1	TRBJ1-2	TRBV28	TGTGCCAGCAGTTTATTAGGGGGACAGGGGGTCTATGGCTACACCTTC	CASSLLGGQGVYGYTF
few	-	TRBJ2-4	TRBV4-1	TGCGCCAGCAGCCCTTCTAGATCAGCCAAAAACATTCAGTACTTC	CASSPSRSAKNIQYF
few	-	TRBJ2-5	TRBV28	TGTGCCAGCAGCCTTCTCACGACAGTACAAGAGACCCAGTACTTC	CASSLLTTVQETQYF
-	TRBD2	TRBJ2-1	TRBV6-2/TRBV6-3	TGTGCCAGCAGTTACGAAGCGGGGGGCCCCAATGAGCAGTTCTTC	CASSYEAGGPNEQFF
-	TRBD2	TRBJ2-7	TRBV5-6	TGTGCCTGCAGCTTTTCTAGCGGGGATTTCTCCTACGAGCAGTACTTC	CACSFSSGDFSYEQYF
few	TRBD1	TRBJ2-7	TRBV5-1	TGCGCCAGCAGCTTGGTTGGGACAGGACCGAGAGAGCAGTACTTC	CASSLVGTGPREQYF
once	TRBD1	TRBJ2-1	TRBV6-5	TGTGCCAGCGGCCACCCGACAGGGGACTACAATGAGCAGTTCTTC	CASGHPTGDYNEQFF
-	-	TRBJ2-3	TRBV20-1	TGCAGTGCTTCGACAGGAGACCTCACAGATACGCAGTATTTT	CSASTGDLTDTQYF
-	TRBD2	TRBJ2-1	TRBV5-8	TGTGCCAGCAGCTTGGGACTAGCGGGGCCTAACAATGAGCAGTTCTTC	CASSLGLAGPNNEQFF
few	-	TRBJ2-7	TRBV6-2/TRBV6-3	TGTGCCAGCAGCAACTCCGCCTCCTACGAGCAGTACTTC	CASSNSASYEQYF
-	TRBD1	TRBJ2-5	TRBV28	TGTGCCAGCAGCCCTAGATCAGGGGGCGATACGGAGACCCAGTACTTC	CASSPRSGGDTETQYF
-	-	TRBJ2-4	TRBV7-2	TGTGCCAGCAGCTTAGACCCAGGAAACATTCAGTACTTC	CASSLDPGNIQYF
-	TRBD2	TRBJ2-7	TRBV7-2	TGTGCCAGCAGCTACAGGGACGGGGGGGCCAGGTACTTC	CASSYRDGGARYF
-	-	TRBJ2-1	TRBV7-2	TGTGCCAGCAGCTTAATGGGGACCCCCTACGAGCAGTTCTTC	CASSLMGTPYEQFF
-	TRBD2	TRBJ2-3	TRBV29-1	TGCAGCGTTGATTCTAGCGGGGGTTCAGATACGCAGTATTTT	CSVDSSGGSDTQYF
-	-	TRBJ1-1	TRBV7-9	TGTGCCAGCAGCGTAGCGGGGGCTGAAGCTTTCTTT	CASSVAGAEAFF
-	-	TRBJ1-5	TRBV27	TGTGCCAGCAGTTTGGCCCCTGCGGGGCTGCAGCGCAATCAGCCCCAGCATTTT	CASSLAPAGLQRNQPQHF
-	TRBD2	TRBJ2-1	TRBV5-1	TGCCCCAGCAGCTTGGAGGGCGGGGGGGCGAAGGAGCAGTTCTTC	CPSSLEGGGAKEQFF
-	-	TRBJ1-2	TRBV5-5	TGTGCCAGCAGCTCCCGGTGGGGCCAACTTTTTGGCTACACCTTC	CASSSRWGQLFGYTF
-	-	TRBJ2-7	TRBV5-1	TGCGCCAGCAGCTCTTACAGGACAGAAAGTCTTTACAATGAGCAGTACTTC	CASSSYRTESLYNEQYF
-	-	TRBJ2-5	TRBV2	TGTGCCAGCAGTGTTGAGAAGCTCCGAGAGACCCAGTACTTC	CASSVEKLRETQYF
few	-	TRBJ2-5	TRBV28	TGTGCCAGCAGTTCACCGATACAGGGAAAAGAGACCCAGTACTTC	CASSSPIQGKETQYF
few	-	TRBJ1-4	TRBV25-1	TGTGCCAGCACCACAGGAGGGACACTTAATGAAAAACTGTTTTTT	CASTTGGTLNEKLFF
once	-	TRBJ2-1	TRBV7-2	TGTGCCAGCAGCTCGGTGGCGGATGAGCAGTTCTTC	CASSSVADEQFF
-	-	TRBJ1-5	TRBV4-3	TGCGCCAGCAGCCAAGAAAGACAATCAGCCCAGCATTTT	CASSQERQSAQHF
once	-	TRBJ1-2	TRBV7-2	TGTGCCAGCAGCTTAGGGGGGGCTGATATTGGCTACACCTTC	CASSLGGADIGYTF
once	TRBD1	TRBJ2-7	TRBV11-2	TGTGCCAGCAGCTTAGGGCAGGGGGCCTCGTGCGAGCAGTACTTC	CASSLGQGASCEQYF
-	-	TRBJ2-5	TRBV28	TGTGCCAGCAGTCCAAACTATGGATATCAAGAGACCCAGTACTTC	CASSPNYGYQETQYF
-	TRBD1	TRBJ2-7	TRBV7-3	TGTGCCAGCAGCCCGACAGGGTTCGATGAGCAGTACTTC	CASSPTGFDEQYF
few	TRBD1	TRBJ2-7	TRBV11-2	TGTGCCAGCAGCCCTCGACAGGGGTTCTACGAGCAGTACTTC	CASSPRQGFYEQYF
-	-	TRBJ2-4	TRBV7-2	TGTGCCAGCAATGGGGGTGGAAACATTCAGTACTTC	CASNGGGNIQYF